This T cell receptor beta chain was identified during a study of T cells in Graves' hyperthyroidism and ophthalmopathy. In its sample, this clonotype was seen many times. Amplification targeted TCR beta CDR3 regions from RNA transcripts. The study used the HTBI primer set for a first-round RT-PCR of the TCR CDR3. One entry per CDR3 protein, called by TCRdb with MiXCR from the multiplex PCR reads. Of around 600,000 distinct CDR3 sequences listed, 12% to 15% are singletons. J lost 3 bases, V lost 3 bases, and 7 bases had no gene match. Germline lookup yields CDR1 LGHNT and CDR2 FRNRAP. The CDR3 has 16 residues.

This TCR was recovered from a woman between 18 and 29 years old with Graves' ophthalmopathy. The V and J genes are TRBV12-5 and TRBJ2-1; TRBD2 aligns across 8 bases. Material for sequencing was blood. Here the CDR3 DNA reads TGTGCTAGTGGTTTCCTAGCGGGCCAAATCTACAATGAGCAGTTCTTC. Its translation is CASGFLAGQIYNEQFF.